What follows is one TCR beta chain and its context. Its recognized antigen is unknown. Per-base qualities were not stored, and no clone one base away is much larger. This sample is drawn from a study of T cell repertoires in MIS-A myocarditis (dated by TCRdb to 2022 to 2024). Amplification of TCRbeta CDR3 regions relied on the immunoSEQ bias-controlled multiplex PCR, followed by high-throughput sequencing. The published analysis was carried out like this. CDR3 sequences were collapsed and filtered with the immunoSEQ vendor pipeline, and the abundance and frequency of each unique TCRbeta CDR3 were thereby quantified. CD-HIT clustered dominant CDR3 amino acid sequences with SARS-CoV-2-specific ImmuneCODE TCRbeta sequences at a 90% global sequence identity threshold. A clone was classed as hyperexpanded at a frequency of 0.1 to 1 and as large at a frequency of 0.01 to 0.1. The CDR3 amino acid sequences and the V and J gene assignments of the dominant clones were confirmed with MiXCR. The R stringdist package was used to compute Levenshtein distances between the patient clonotypes and the ImmuneCODE hits. Entries here come from immuneACCESS through TCRdb and include only in-frame sequences with V and J called. Some clones fail to appear in such tables; in the studies checked, an unresolved V gene covers under half of the shortfall, and the cause of the remainder is unknown. That table supplies the V and J calls and clone size; D and trimming were determined from the DNA. This sample is represented by 10,000 to 13,000 clones; around 83% of them were singletons. The ten largest account for over 25% of the sample.

The QIAamp DNA FFPE kit was used to extract genomic DNA from formalin-fixed paraffin-embedded autopsy tissue. The germline V gene specifies MDHEN as CDR1 and SYDVKM as CDR2. From its cysteine to its phenylalanine, the CDR3 spans 13 amino acids. Just the 39-base CDR3 DNA is kept, in frame starting at base 1. V sheds 7 bases and J sheds 8 bases, leaving 17 bases between their ends. Sequencing was performed on right ventricle heart tissue obtained at autopsy. The sample's cell subset or site, from its label and the paper: cardiac tissue sample (left or right ventricle, interventricular septum, or pericardium). This chain joins TRBV28 to TRBJ1-2; matching of 6 bases hints at TRBD1 as the D gene. The clonotype originates from a man in his late teens or twenties with fulminant myocarditis from multisystem inflammatory syndrome in adults (MIS-A) after COVID-19. The CDR3 has the sequence CASIRGAGAGYTF. The DNA sequence reads TGTGCCAGCATAAGGGGAGCAGGGGCAGGCTACACCTTC.